This T cell receptor (beta chain) was sequenced in a study of response to subunit inactivated influenza vaccine. This clonotype occurred many times. Its antigen is as yet unknown. TCRdb fed the RT-PCR reads into MiXCR, producing one record per CDR3 protein. The top ten hold about 9.9% of the sample, which has approximately 680,000 distinct CDR3 sequences, more than 15% seen once. Study-wide results and caveats: With each seasonal influenza vaccination, the authors suggested, few new T cells are recruited.

The sample was PBMCs from blood, taken 12 days after vaccination. This clonotype was obtained from a man over 45 who received an inactivated influenza vaccine.

Here the CDR3 reads CASSAQGAGYGYTF. Written as DNA, the CDR3 is TGTGCCAGCAGCGCACAGGGGGCAGGCTATGGCTACACCTTC. This chain uses TRBV9 with TRBJ1-2; TRBD1 agrees at 9 bases. V trimming: 3 bases; J trimming: 4 bases; junction bases outside the gene matches: 4. The CDR3 runs to 14 residues. Germline CDR1 reads SGDLS; CDR2 reads YYNGEE.